This TCR beta chain was sequenced for a study of metastatic and nonmetastatic thyroid tumors. Study as a whole: Both malignant and benign thyroid patients supplied peripheral blood and tumor or nodule tissue samples, across which the repertoires of these patients were then compared.

In the original analysis: Researchers built a distant-metastasis classifier for papillary thyroid cancer that drew on CDR3 differences across clinicopathological groups. TCRdb reanalyzed the PCR reads with MiXCR. Clone size and V and J calls follow TCRdb, not the original study. The repertoire holds roughly 33,000 clones, roughly a sixth seen once, with about an eighth in the top ten. As to this clone: This may come from a read error, since a much larger clone is one base off.

The entire patient cohort was treatment-naive prior to thyroid surgery. The germline gives CDR1 LGHDT, CDR2 YNNKEL (reference sequence). The CDR3 loop spans 14 amino acids. Sequences were obtained from blood. This TCR derives from a male donor with papillary thyroid cancer or a benign thyroid nodule (not recorded which). Some clones in this sample may be carry-over from other donors' samples. The chain is built from TRBV3-1 and TRBJ2-4; D is unclear. The CDR3 is CVSSQEERFNIQYF. CDR3 DNA sequence: TGTGTCAGCAGCCAAGAAGAAAGGTTCAACATTCAGTACTTC.